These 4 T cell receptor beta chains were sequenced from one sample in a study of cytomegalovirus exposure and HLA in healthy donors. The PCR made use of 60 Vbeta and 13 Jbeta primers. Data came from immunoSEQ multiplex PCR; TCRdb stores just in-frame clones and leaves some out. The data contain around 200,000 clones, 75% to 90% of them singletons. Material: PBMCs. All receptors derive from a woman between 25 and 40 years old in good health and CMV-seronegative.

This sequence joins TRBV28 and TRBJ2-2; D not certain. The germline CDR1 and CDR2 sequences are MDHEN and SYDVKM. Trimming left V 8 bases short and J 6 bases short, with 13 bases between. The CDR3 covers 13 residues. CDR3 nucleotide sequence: TGTGCCAGCGCAGTCTCGTGGTCCGGGGAGCTGTTTTTT. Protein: CASAVSWSGELFF.

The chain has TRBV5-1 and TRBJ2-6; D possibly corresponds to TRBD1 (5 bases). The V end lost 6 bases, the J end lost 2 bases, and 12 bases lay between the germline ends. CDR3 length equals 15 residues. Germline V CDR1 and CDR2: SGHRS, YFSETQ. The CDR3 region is CASTQGVTGANVLTF. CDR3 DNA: TGCGCCAGCACCCAAGGGGTGACTGGGGCCAACGTCCTGACTTTC.

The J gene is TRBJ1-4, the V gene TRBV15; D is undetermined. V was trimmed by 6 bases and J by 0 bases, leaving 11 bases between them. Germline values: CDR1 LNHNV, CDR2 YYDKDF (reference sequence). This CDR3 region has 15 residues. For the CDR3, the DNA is TGTGCCACCAGTCGGGAATATGCAACTAATGAAAAACTGTTTTTT. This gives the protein CATSREYATNEKLFF.

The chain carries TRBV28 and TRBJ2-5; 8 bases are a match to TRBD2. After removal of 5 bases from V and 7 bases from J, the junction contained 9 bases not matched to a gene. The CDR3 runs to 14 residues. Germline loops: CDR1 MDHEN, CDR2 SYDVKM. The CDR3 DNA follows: TGTGCCAGCAGTCCCCCGCAGAGCGGGGGGACCCAGTACTTC. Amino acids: CASSPPQSGGTQYF.